Listed below are T cell receptor beta chains from one sample, sequenced in a study of radiotherapy plus CTLA-4 blockade in lung cancer. The protocol was immunoSEQ multiplex PCR, while the TCRdb copy is restricted to in-frame clones and leaves out a portion. The repertoire holds about 88,000 clones, about three quarters seen once, with 11% to 15% in the top ten. The specimen was peripheral blood, collected from a patient treated with radiotherapy plus ipilimumab. Receptors were obtained from a human donor with non-small cell lung cancer that progressed on radiotherapy plus ipilimumab. The CDR3 runs from the conserved cysteine through the conserved F or W.

v_call: TRBV2; j_call: TRBJ1-6; cdr3_aa: CASRPQGFNSPLHF
v_call: TRBV27; j_call: TRBJ2-1; cdr3_aa: CASSLREGGPKPYNEQFF
v_call: TRBV7-2; j_call: TRBJ2-7; cdr3_aa: CASRSTGSEQYF
v_call: TRBV6-6; j_call: TRBJ2-7; cdr3_aa: CASSYREGTYEQYF
v_call: TRBV5-1; j_call: TRBJ2-1; cdr3_aa: CASSLGGHEQFF
v_call: TRBV7-9; j_call: TRBJ2-7; cdr3_aa: CASSKTGGVVSYEQYF
v_call: TRBV28; j_call: TRBJ2-2; cdr3_aa: CASSPIRGTNTGELFF
v_call: TRBV6-1; j_call: TRBJ1-1; cdr3_aa: CASSVDRGWTEAFF
v_call: TRBV4-3; j_call: TRBJ2-3; cdr3_aa: CASSPTSDPRDTQYF
v_call: TRBV28; j_call: TRBJ1-2; cdr3_aa: CASSLGQGRYGYTF
v_call: TRBV28; j_call: TRBJ1-1; cdr3_aa: CALGGGAGEAFF
v_call: TRBV4-1; j_call: TRBJ2-4; cdr3_aa: CASSLRTGLKNIQYF
v_call: TRBV19; j_call: TRBJ2-1; cdr3_aa: CASSMNGMTYNEQFF
v_call: TRBV19; j_call: TRBJ1-3; cdr3_aa: CATSTGSGNTIYF
v_call: TRBV5-1; j_call: TRBJ1-2; cdr3_aa: CASSSGKDGRYGYTF
v_call: TRBV27; j_call: TRBJ2-1; cdr3_aa: CASSLGGGLAYNEQFF
v_call: TRBV18; j_call: TRBJ2-5; cdr3_aa: CASSTGSYQETQYF
v_call: TRBV27; j_call: TRBJ1-2; cdr3_aa: CASSPKFGGDGYTF
v_call: TRBV2; j_call: TRBJ1-3; cdr3_aa: CASSEQGGYGNTIYF
v_call: TRBV7-9; j_call: TRBJ1-1; cdr3_aa: CASRPAGVHGLNTEAFF
v_call: TRBV6-5; j_call: TRBJ2-1; cdr3_aa: CASSSLGHLEQFF
v_call: TRBV7-2; j_call: TRBJ2-7; cdr3_aa: CASSLNGQGQEQYF
v_call: TRBV7-2; j_call: TRBJ2-1; cdr3_aa: CASSPFSHYNEQFF
v_call: TRBV10-3; j_call: TRBJ1-3; cdr3_aa: CAISADRVRGNTIYF
v_call: TRBV7-9; j_call: TRBJ2-1; cdr3_aa: CASSLEGLAGVYNEQFF
v_call: TRBV5-1; j_call: TRBJ1-5; cdr3_aa: CASSLEGVGQPQHF
v_call: TRBV6-1; j_call: TRBJ2-7; cdr3_aa: CASSYQGSYEQYF
v_call: TRBV5-1; j_call: TRBJ2-3; cdr3_aa: CASSPEGTDTQYF
v_call: TRBV27; j_call: TRBJ1-4; cdr3_aa: CASRAVGSNEKLFF
v_call: TRBV5-4; j_call: TRBJ2-7; cdr3_aa: CASSLAPSGSYEQYF
v_call: TRBV6-6; j_call: TRBJ1-1; cdr3_aa: CASSQLDRLMNTEAFF
v_call: TRBV7-2; j_call: TRBJ2-7; cdr3_aa: CASSPGLVYEQYF
v_call: TRBV14; j_call: TRBJ2-1; cdr3_aa: CASSPAGGYNEQFF
v_call: TRBV19; j_call: TRBJ2-3; cdr3_aa: CASSIIPGQQYF
v_call: TRBV2; j_call: TRBJ1-1; cdr3_aa: CASLWGGSTQTLEAFF
v_call: TRBV7-2; j_call: TRBJ2-7; cdr3_aa: CASSPPGRPYEQYF
v_call: TRBV28; j_call: TRBJ1-3; cdr3_aa: CASSLLQLSSGNTIYF
v_call: TRBV7-3; j_call: TRBJ1-5; cdr3_aa: CASSFPGRQPQHF
v_call: TRBV7-6; j_call: TRBJ2-7; cdr3_aa: CASSPGSGGLTYEQYF
v_call: TRBV4-3; j_call: TRBJ1-3; cdr3_aa: CASSQDMGGPGNTIYF
v_call: TRBV4-3; j_call: TRBJ1-4; cdr3_aa: CASSRGGVGEKLFF
v_call: TRBV18; j_call: TRBJ1-2; cdr3_aa: CASSPQGATYGYTF
v_call: TRBV6-1; j_call: TRBJ1-2; cdr3_aa: CASGGTANRLDGYTF
v_call: TRBV28; j_call: TRBJ2-1; cdr3_aa: CASSFNPEGDSSSYNEQFF
v_call: TRBV15; j_call: TRBJ1-5; cdr3_aa: CATSWGAGQPQHF
v_call: TRBV2; j_call: TRBJ2-5; cdr3_aa: CASRTEGQQETQYF
v_call: TRBV18; j_call: TRBJ1-2; cdr3_aa: CASSPTREIGYTF
v_call: TRBV28; j_call: TRBJ2-1; cdr3_aa: CASTFPSPRDEQFF